Sequencing of this T cell receptor beta chain was carried out in a study of PD-1 blockade in classical Hodgkin lymphoma. The germline V and J ends were trimmed by 4 bases and 1 base, with 7 bases remaining between them. Per germline, CDR1 MNHNY and CDR2 SVGAGI (reference sequence). This CDR3 is built from 13 residues. Some clones are missing from TCRdb's copy, which holds only in-frame ones; the method was immunoSEQ multiplex PCR. The top ten hold roughly 14% of the sample, which has 21,000 or so clones, 75% to 90% seen once. Time point noted: cycle 4 day 1 (C4D1), after more than five weeks of nivolumab. Each patient's relapse followed autologous stem cell transplantation, and brentuximab vedotin exposure varied.

This material consisted of peripheral blood mononuclear cells (PBMCs), taken before the fourth cycle of nivolumab. The rearrangement joins TRBV6-6 to TRBJ2-5; D gene uncertain. The TCR comes from a human donor with classical Hodgkin lymphoma. The CDR3 sequence: CASSFRIQETQYF. CDR3 nucleotide sequence: TGTGCCAGCAGTTTTAGAATCCAAGAGACCCAGTACTTC.